The source of this T cell receptor (beta chain) is a study of T cells after yellow fever vaccination. Broader study findings: Within FACS-sorted repertoires, abundant clonotypes contaminating from the bulk population could be present. Among primary-vaccination clones, most reappeared after the booster, at approximately 96% for CD4 and 88% for CD8. When the response was secondary, it was weaker but reached its peak faster, day 5 versus 15.

5'RACE template switching produced TCR cDNA carrying a universal primer site and UMIs. A single record per CDR3 protein comes from TCRdb applying MiXCR to the 5' RACE reads. The sample records about 320,000 distinct CDR3 sequences, about 4.5% being singletons. This clonotype was observed a handful of times. Antigen specificity is unknown. This CDR3 has 15 residues. V lost 7 bases, J lost 4 bases, and 12 bases stayed unmatched. The chain is built from TRBV12-3 or TRBV12-4 and TRBJ1-1; TRBD1 matches 7 bases. The source is a man aged 18 to 29 who received the YFV17D yellow fever vaccine. Sequencing was performed on PBMCs, taken 15 days after the yellow fever booster vaccination. CDR3 bases: TGTGCCAGCACGCCATTTGACAGGGCGGGCACTGAAGCTTTCTTT. Residues: CASTPFDRAGTEAFF.